This TCR beta chain was profiled in a study of blood T cell repertoires in COVID-19. Measured with immunoSEQ multiplex PCR; TCRdb has only the in-frame clones, and not every one. This sample has approximately 400,000 clones, with 80% to 90% found just once. Recruits, aged about 18 to 95 years, lived in 25 or so US areas. The ends lost 7 bases at V and 1 base at J; junction bases unmatched: 10. This CDR3 is 17 amino acids long. Germline values: CDR1 LNHDA, CDR2 SQIVND (reference sequence). The specimen sequenced was PBMCs or T cells enriched from blood (not recorded which). The receptor comes from a man aged 25 to 45 who had recovered from COVID-19. The rearrangement links TRBV19 to TRBJ1-3; TRBD1 matches at 10 bases. In DNA, the CDR3 is TGTGCCAGTACCCGACAGGGGGCGAAATTTTCTGGAAACACCATATATTTT. Its protein product is CASTRQGAKFSGNTIYF.